This is a list of T cell receptor beta chains from one sample in a study of blood T cells in healthy people across ages. TCRdb re-derived calls from the 5' RACE reads in MiXCR, one entry per CDR3 protein. The data hold around 1.1 million distinct CDR3 sequences, with more than 30% observed a single time. The sample was blood. The receptors stem from a man between 18 and 35 years old in good health. CDR3s include the opening cysteine and the closing phenylalanine or tryptophan. D genes are given only for firm matches. Size tells how often a clone was seen (once, few, many) or the class of an expanded clone, and some rows leave it out.

d_call j_call clone_size cdr3_length v_call cdr3_nt cdr3_aa
NA TRBJ1-1 NA 12 TRBV7-2 TGTGCCAGCAGCCCCCGGGCGTCTGAAGCTTTCTTT CASSPRASEAFF
NA TRBJ2-7 NA 15 TRBV4-1 TGCGCCAGCAGCCACGCAGGCCCGGGCTCCTACGAGCAGTACTTC CASSHAGPGSYEQYF
TRBD2 TRBJ2-1 NA 16 TRBV2 TGTGCCAGCAACGACCGAGCGGGGGGATTTTACAATGAGCAGTTCTTC CASNDRAGGFYNEQFF
NA TRBJ1-2 NA 15 TRBV5-6 TGTGCCAGCAGCTTGTTGTTAATGACTAACTATGGCTACACCTTC CASSLLLMTNYGYTF
NA TRBJ2-3 NA 16 TRBV20-1 TGCAGTGCTAGAGGGTTGAAGAGGGCCCCCACAGATACGCAGTATTTT CSARGLKRAPTDTQYF
TRBD1 TRBJ1-5 few 15 TRBV3-1 TGTGCCAGCAGCCAACGGGGACAGGGGAATCAGCCCCAGCATTTT CASSQRGQGNQPQHF
NA TRBJ2-5 NA 14 TRBV7-2 TGTGCCAGCAGCTTAGGTCCGCCCACGGATGAGCAGTACTTC CASSLGPPTDEQYF
NA TRBJ1-5 few 15 TRBV24-1 TGTGCCACCAGTGATAGCTACAGCAGCAATCAGCCCCAGCATTTT CATSDSYSSNQPQHF
NA TRBJ2-2 few 16 TRBV5-5 TGTGCCAGCAGCTTTGAGGGGTACCCGAACACCGGGGAGCTGTTTTTT CASSFEGYPNTGELFF
NA TRBJ2-1 few 15 TRBV29-1 TGCAGCGTTGAAGATCAATGGGACTCCTACAATGAGCAGTTCTTC CSVEDQWDSYNEQFF
TRBD2 TRBJ2-3 NA 17 TRBV7-2 TGTGCCAGCAGCTTAGTAGGTACTAGCGGGGGTGCAGATACGCAGTATTTT CASSLVGTSGGADTQYF
NA TRBJ2-7 NA 14 TRBV6-1 TGTGCCAGCAGTCTCATAGACTGGTCCGCCGAGCAGTACTTC CASSLIDWSAEQYF
NA TRBJ1-4 NA 12 TRBV6-6 TGTACCAGCAGTCCCGTGGGTGAAAAACTGTTTTTT CTSSPVGEKLFF
TRBD1 TRBJ1-6 NA 16 TRBV10-3 TGTGCCATCAGTGTACAGGGGGCGCCTGATAAATCACCCCTCCACTTT CAISVQGAPDKSPLHF
NA TRBJ1-2 few 15 TRBV4-1 TGCGCCAGCAGCCAAGATGTCAGAGACTTCTATGGCTACACCTTC CASSQDVRDFYGYTF
NA TRBJ1-2 NA 14 TRBV14 TGTGCCAGCAGTCCAGACAGAACCGGCTATGGCTACACCTTC CASSPDRTGYGYTF
NA TRBJ2-1 few 14 TRBV9 TGTGCCAGCAGCGTACAGGGACTTTACAATGAGCAGTTCTTC CASSVQGLYNEQFF
NA TRBJ2-1 few 15 TRBV6-5 TGTGCCAGCAGTTTTGTTGGGGGTCCCTACAATGAGCAGTTCTTC CASSFVGGPYNEQFF
NA TRBJ2-1 NA 13 TRBV20-1 TGCAGTGCTAGTGAGGGAGATCTAGGGGAGCAGTTCTTC CSASEGDLGEQFF
TRBD2 TRBJ2-3 NA 17 TRBV2 TGTGCCAGCAGCTGGACACCCCAAGCGGGGGGCACAGATACGCAGTATTTT CASSWTPQAGGTDTQYF
NA TRBJ2-1 few 17 TRBV11-2 TGTGCCAGCAGCTTAGTTCAGGGGCCGAGCTCCTACAATGAGCAGTTCTTC CASSLVQGPSSYNEQFF
NA TRBJ2-5 NA 12 TRBV6-5 TGTGCCAGCAGTTCGGGCGACAATGAGCAGTACTTC CASSSGDNEQYF
NA TRBJ1-1 NA 11 TRBV29-1 TGCAGCGTTGAGGGGGGGGCTGAAGCTTTCTTT CSVEGGAEAFF
NA TRBJ1-6 NA 16 TRBV7-2 TGTGCCAGCAGCTCGAAGTTATCCTCCTATAATTCACCCCTCCACTTT CASSSKLSSYNSPLHF
TRBD2 TRBJ2-3 NA 18 TRBV10-3 TGTGCCATCAGTGAACTAGCGGGGGGGTCCTCCGTCACAGATACGCAGTATTTT CAISELAGGSSVTDTQYF
NA TRBJ2-2 NA 14 TRBV7-7 TGTGCTAGCAGCTTGTGGGAGAACACCGGGGAGCTGTTTTTT CASSLWENTGELFF
NA TRBJ2-5 NA 15 TRBV10-3 TGTGCCATCAGCGATGCTGGGGGGACCCCAAGAGCCCAGTACTTC CAISDAGGTPRAQYF
NA TRBJ1-1 few 14 TRBV12-3/TRBV12-4 TGTGCCAGCAAGGCGGGGGCGTATAACACTGAAGCTTTCTTT CASKAGAYNTEAFF
NA TRBJ1-4 few 13 TRBV4-2 TGTGCCAGCTGCAGAGCAACTAATGAAAAACTGTTTTTT CASCRATNEKLFF
TRBD1 TRBJ2-7 NA 15 TRBV7-9 TGTGCCAGCAGCTCGGCAGGGGGCGCGAACAACGAGCAGTACTTC CASSSAGGANNEQYF
NA TRBJ2-3 NA 15 TRBV24-1 TGTGCCACCAGTGACACTAACGGGACTTTGGATACGCAGTATTTT CATSDTNGTLDTQYF
NA TRBJ1-2 few 14 TRBV5-1 TGCGCCAGCATACTGACCCCGTGGAACTATGGCTACACCTTC CASILTPWNYGYTF
NA TRBJ2-5 NA 15 TRBV3-1 TGTGCCAGCAGCCAAGTTGGGGGAATACAAGAGACCCAGTACTTC CASSQVGGIQETQYF
NA TRBJ1-5 NA 17 TRBV7-2 TGTGCCAGCAGCTTAGGGTCGGGAGGCGATAGCAGTCAGCCCCAGCATTTT CASSLGSGGDSSQPQHF
NA TRBJ1-2 few 15 TRBV5-1 TGCGCCAGCAGCTTGACCAGCTGGGTATTCGATGGCTACACCTTC CASSLTSWVFDGYTF
TRBD2 TRBJ2-3 NA 14 TRBV27 TGTGCCAGCGCCCAGCGGGGGGCTACAGATACGCAGTATTTT CASAQRGATDTQYF
TRBD1 TRBJ1-2 few 13 TRBV7-2 TGTGCCAGCAGCTTCTCAGGGGGCCAGGGCTACACCTTC CASSFSGGQGYTF
NA TRBJ1-5 few 16 TRBV28 TGTGCCAGTATAGCACAACAGGGAGATAGCAATCAGCCCCAGCATTTT CASIAQQGDSNQPQHF
TRBD1 TRBJ1-2 few 14 TRBV20-1 TGCAGTGCTAGTAGGGACAGGGACCTGGATGGCTACACCTTC CSASRDRDLDGYTF
NA TRBJ1-5 NA 15 TRBV6-6 TGTGCCAGCAGGGACCCAGGGAATAGCAATCAGCCCCAGCATTTT CASRDPGNSNQPQHF
NA TRBJ1-1 few 15 TRBV20-1 TGCAGTGCTAGAGAAACCAGACGGGGTGACACTGAAGCTTTCTTT CSARETRRGDTEAFF
NA TRBJ2-5 many 15 TRBV7-7 TGTGCCAGCAGCTTAATCCGTCCGGGAAAAGAGACCCAGTACTTC CASSLIRPGKETQYF
TRBD1 TRBJ2-1 few 14 TRBV10-3 TGTGCCATCTCTGGACAGGGGGCTTTTGATGAGCAGTTCTTC CAISGQGAFDEQFF
TRBD1 TRBJ2-3 few 15 TRBV7-9 TGTGCCAGCAGCACTAGACGGGGACAGCCAGATACGCAGTATTTT CASSTRRGQPDTQYF
TRBD1 TRBJ1-2 NA 15 TRBV5-1 TGCGCCAGCAGCTTGGATTTGGGACAGGGGAATGGCTACACCTTC CASSLDLGQGNGYTF
NA TRBJ2-3 few 16 TRBV5-1 TGCGCCAGCAGCTTGGATGTAGGGCCCTCCCCAGATACGCAGTATTTT CASSLDVGPSPDTQYF
NA TRBJ1-4 many 14 TRBV28 TGTGCCAGCAGCCAAGGAGCAACTAATGAAAAACTGTTTTTT CASSQGATNEKLFF
NA TRBJ2-5 few 15 TRBV27 TGTGCCAGCAGTCGCCGGCCAGGGTCCCGAGAGACCCAGTACTTC CASSRRPGSRETQYF
NA TRBJ1-4 few 14 TRBV7-2 TGTGCCAGCAGCCAATCTAGGGGTAGTGAAAAACTGTTTTTT CASSQSRGSEKLFF
NA TRBJ1-1 few 14 TRBV29-1 TGCAGCGCCAGGGAATGGGGCTCGAACACTGAAGCTTTCTTT CSAREWGSNTEAFF
NA TRBJ2-7 NA 15 TRBV5-1 TGCGCCAGCAATAGCGGAATGCAGGGTCCCTACGAGCAGTACTTC CASNSGMQGPYEQYF
NA TRBJ1-2 few 14 TRBV9 TGTGCCAGCACTAAAGGCAGCGAGATCTATGGCTACACCTTC CASTKGSEIYGYTF
TRBD2 TRBJ2-1 few 18 TRBV28 TGTGCCAGCAGTTTGGTGACTAGCGGGTTCAGCTCCTACAATGAGCAGTTCTTC CASSLVTSGFSSYNEQFF